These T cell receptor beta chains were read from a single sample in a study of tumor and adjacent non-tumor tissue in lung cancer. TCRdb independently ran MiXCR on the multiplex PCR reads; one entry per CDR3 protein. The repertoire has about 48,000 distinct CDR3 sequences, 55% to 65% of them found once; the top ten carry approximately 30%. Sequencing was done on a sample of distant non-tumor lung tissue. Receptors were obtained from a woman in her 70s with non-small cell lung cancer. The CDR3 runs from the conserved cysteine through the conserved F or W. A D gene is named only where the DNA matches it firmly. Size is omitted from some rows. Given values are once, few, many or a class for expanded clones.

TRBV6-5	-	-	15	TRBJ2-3	CDSSYSLINTDTQYF	TGTGACAGCAGTTACTCGCTTATAAACACAGATACGCAGTATTTT
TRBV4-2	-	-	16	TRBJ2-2	CAGSQDWATNTGESFF	TGTGCCGGCAGCCAAGATTGGGCCACGAACACCGGGGAGTCGTTTTTT
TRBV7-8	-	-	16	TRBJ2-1	CASSLLPPRTYNAQFF	TGTGCTAGCAGCTTACTTCCGCCCCGGACCTACAATGCGCAGTTCTTC
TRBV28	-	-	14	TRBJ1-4	CASISLATNEKLFF	TGTGCCAGCATTAGCCTTGCCACTAATGAAAAACTGTTTTTT
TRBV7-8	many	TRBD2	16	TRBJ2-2	CASSLGLAGLTGELFF	TGTGCCAGCAGCTTAGGCCTAGCGGGACTTACCGGGGAGCTGTTTTTT
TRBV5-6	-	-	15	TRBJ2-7	CASSFGDRTSYEQYF	TGTGCCAGCAGCTTCGGAGACAGGACTTCATACGAGCAGTACTTC
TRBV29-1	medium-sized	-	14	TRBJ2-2	CSVARDLRTGELFF	TGCAGCGTAGCCCGGGACCTAAGGACCGGGGAGCTGTTTTTT
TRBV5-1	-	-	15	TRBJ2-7	CTSSRNWSTESEQYF	TGCACCAGCAGTCGAAACTGGAGCACGGAAAGCGAGCAGTACTTC
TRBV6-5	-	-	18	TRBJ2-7	CASSQSVWHSKISYEQYF	TGTGCCAGCAGTCAGAGCGTATGGCACTCCAAGATCTCCTACGAGCAGTACTTC
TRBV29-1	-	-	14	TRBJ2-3	CNVARETGTDTQYF	TGCAACGTTGCCCGGGAGACAGGGACAGATACGCAATATTTT
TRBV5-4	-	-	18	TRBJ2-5	CANSHRLYQQGHQETQYF	TGTGCCAACAGCCACAGGCTTTACCAACAGGGTCACCAAGAGACCCAGTACTTC
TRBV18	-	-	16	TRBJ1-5	CASSPSISDSNQPQHF	TGTGCCAGCTCACCGTCCATTTCGGATAGCAATCAGCCCCAGCATTTT
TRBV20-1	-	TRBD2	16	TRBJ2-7	CSASSASGRGTFEQYF	TGCAGTGCTAGCTCGGCTAGCGGGAGAGGAACCTTCGAGCAGTACTTC
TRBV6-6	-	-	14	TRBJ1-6	CTSTPRGEGSPLHF	TGTACCAGTACCCCACGGGGGGAAGGATCACCCCTCCACTTT
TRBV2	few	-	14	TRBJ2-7	CASRGYGTSYEQYF	TGTGCCAGCAGGGGCTACGGGACTTCCTACGAGCAGTACTTC
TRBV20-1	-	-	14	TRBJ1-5	CSTEGRGANQPQHF	TGCAGTACCGAAGGGAGAGGGGCCAATCAGCCCCAGCATTTT
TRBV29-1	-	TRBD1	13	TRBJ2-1	CSVKRQGMNEQFF	TGCAGCGTAAAACGACAGGGCATGAATGAACAGTTCTTC
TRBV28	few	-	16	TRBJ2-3	CASSSAGTPHTDTQYF	TGTGCCAGCAGTTCCGCCGGGACGCCGCACACAGATACGCAGTATTTT
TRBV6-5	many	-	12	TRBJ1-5	CASSPTTQPQHF	TGTGCCAGCAGTCCTACTACTCAGCCCCAGCATTTT
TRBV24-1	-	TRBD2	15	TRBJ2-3	CVSQSAGGGTDMQYF	TGTGTCTCCCAGTCAGCGGGAGGGGGGACAGATATGCAGTATTTT
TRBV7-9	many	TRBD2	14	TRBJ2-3	CASGASGRTDTQYF	TGTGCCAGCGGGGCTAGCGGGCGCACAGATACGCAGTATTTT
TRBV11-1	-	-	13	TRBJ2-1	CANTYLSRGGQFF	TGTGCCAACACTTACCTTTCCCGGGGTGGGCAGTTCTTC
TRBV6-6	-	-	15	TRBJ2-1	CASIAGRAGGNEQFF	TGTGCCAGCATTGCAGGGCGGGCCGGCGGGAATGAGCAATTCTTC
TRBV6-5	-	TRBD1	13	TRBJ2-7	CTATGQGRIEQYF	TGCACCGCCACGGGACAGGGTCGCATCGAGCAGTACTTC
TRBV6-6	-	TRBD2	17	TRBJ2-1	CASSSACGRESYSEQFF	TGTGCAAGCAGTTCGGCTTGCGGGAGGGAATCCTACAGTGAGCAGTTCTTC
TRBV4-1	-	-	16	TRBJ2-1	CASSPEGASSTNEQFF	TGTGCCAGCAGCCCAGAAGGGGCTAGCTCCACCAACGAGCAGTTCTTC
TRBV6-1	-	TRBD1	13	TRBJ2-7	CTSGGDRDYEQYF	TGTACCAGCGGTGGGGACAGGGATTACGAGCAGTACTTC
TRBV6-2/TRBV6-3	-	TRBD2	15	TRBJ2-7	CASGGLGREDYEQYF	TGTGCCAGTGGTGGCCTAGGGCGGGAGGACTACGAGCAGTACTTC
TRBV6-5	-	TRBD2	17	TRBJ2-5	CATSYTLAGAGQETQYF	TGTGCTACCAGTTACACCTTAGCGGGAGCGGGGCAAGAGACCCAGTACTTC
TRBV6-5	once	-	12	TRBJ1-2	CASSPWDYGYTF	TGTGCCAGCAGTCCATGGGACTATGGCTACACCTTC
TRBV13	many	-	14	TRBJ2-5	CASSRRDIKETQYF	TGTGCCAGCAGCCGACGGGACATAAAAGAGACCCAGTACTTC
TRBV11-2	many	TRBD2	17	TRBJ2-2	CASSLPSGGRRTGELFF	TGTGCCAGCAGCCTCCCGAGCGGGGGGCGGCGGACCGGGGAGCTGTTTTTT
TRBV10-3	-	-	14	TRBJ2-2	CTIESEADSGELFF	TGTACCATCGAGTCTGAGGCCGACTCCGGGGAGCTGTTTTTT
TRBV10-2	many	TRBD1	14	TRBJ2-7	CASLSGTGTYEQYF	TGCGCCAGCCTTTCCGGGACAGGGACCTACGAGCAGTACTTC
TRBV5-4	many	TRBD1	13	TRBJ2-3	CASSNRGPDTQYF	TGTGCCAGCAGCAACAGGGGCCCAGATACGCAGTATTTT
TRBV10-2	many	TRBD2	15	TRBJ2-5	CASRGSLAGDETQYF	TGCGCCAGCAGGGGGTCACTAGCGGGAGATGAGACCCAGTACTTC
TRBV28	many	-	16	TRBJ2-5	CASRSRVGGEEETQYF	TGTGCCAGCAGATCACGTGTGGGGGGCGAAGAAGAGACCCAGTACTTC
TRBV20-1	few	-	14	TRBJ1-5	CSASSQYSNQPQHF	TGCAGTGCTAGTTCTCAGTATAGCAATCAGCCCCAGCATTTT
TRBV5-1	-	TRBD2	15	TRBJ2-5	CASSLGGSTRETQYF	TGCGCCAGCAGCTTGGGCGGGAGTACAAGAGAGACCCAGTACTTC
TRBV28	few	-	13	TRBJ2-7	CASTYGIAYEQYF	TGTGCCAGCACTTACGGGATAGCCTACGAGCAGTACTTC
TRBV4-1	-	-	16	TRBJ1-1	CASSQVGQGVDTETFF	TGCGCCAGCAGTCAAGTGGGTCAGGGTGTTGACACTGAAACTTTCTTT
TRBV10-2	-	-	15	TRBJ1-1	CTSSGWSTLSTEAFF	TGCACCAGCAGTGGGTGGAGCACTCTGAGCACTGAAGCTTTCTTT
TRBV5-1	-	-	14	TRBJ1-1	CASSTGTTNTEAFF	TGCGCCAGCAGCACCGGGACAACGAACACTGAAGCTTTCTTT
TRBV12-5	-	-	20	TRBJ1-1	CASAMTRIGRGAELNIEAFF	TGTGCTAGTGCCATGACCAGGATTGGACGGGGGGCCGAGTTGAACATTGAAGCTTTCTTT
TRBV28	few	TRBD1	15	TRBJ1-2	CASSPPDRGNYGYTF	TGTGCCAGCAGTCCGCCGGACAGGGGTAACTATGGCTACACCTTC
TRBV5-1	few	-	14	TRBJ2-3	CASSRGGGTDTQYF	TGCGCCAGCAGCCGCGGGGGCGGCACAGATACGCAGTATTTT
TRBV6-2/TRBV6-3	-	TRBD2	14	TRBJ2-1	CANCRLAGVNEQFF	TGTGCCAACTGTCGTCTAGCGGGAGTCAATGAGCAGTTCTTC
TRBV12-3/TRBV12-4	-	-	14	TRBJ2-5	CASSTPGRQEAQYF	TGTGCCAGCAGTACTCCTGGGCGGCAAGAGGCCCAGTACTTC
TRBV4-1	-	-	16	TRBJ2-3	CASSRRDSASTYTQYF	TGCGCCAGCAGTCGAAGGGACTCCGCTAGCACATATACGCAGTACTTT
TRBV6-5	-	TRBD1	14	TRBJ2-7	CASMTGQGGYKQYF	TGTGCCAGCATGACGGGACAGGGAGGCTACAAGCAGTACTTC
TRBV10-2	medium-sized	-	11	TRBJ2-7	CASSVSYEQYF	TGCGCCAGCAGTGTTTCCTACGAGCAGTACTTC
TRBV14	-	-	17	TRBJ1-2	CASSQDMVRTIFYGYAF	TGTGCAAGCAGCCAAGATATGGTCAGGACAATTTTCTATGGCTACGCCTTC
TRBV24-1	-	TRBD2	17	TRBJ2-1	CVPSDFTSGLAGDEQFF	TGTGTCCCCAGTGATTTTACTTCGGGACTAGCGGGAGACGAGCAGTTCTTC
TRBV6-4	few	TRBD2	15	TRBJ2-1	CASSEMASGTYEQFF	TGTGCCAGCAGTGAGATGGCTAGCGGGACTTATGAGCAGTTCTTC